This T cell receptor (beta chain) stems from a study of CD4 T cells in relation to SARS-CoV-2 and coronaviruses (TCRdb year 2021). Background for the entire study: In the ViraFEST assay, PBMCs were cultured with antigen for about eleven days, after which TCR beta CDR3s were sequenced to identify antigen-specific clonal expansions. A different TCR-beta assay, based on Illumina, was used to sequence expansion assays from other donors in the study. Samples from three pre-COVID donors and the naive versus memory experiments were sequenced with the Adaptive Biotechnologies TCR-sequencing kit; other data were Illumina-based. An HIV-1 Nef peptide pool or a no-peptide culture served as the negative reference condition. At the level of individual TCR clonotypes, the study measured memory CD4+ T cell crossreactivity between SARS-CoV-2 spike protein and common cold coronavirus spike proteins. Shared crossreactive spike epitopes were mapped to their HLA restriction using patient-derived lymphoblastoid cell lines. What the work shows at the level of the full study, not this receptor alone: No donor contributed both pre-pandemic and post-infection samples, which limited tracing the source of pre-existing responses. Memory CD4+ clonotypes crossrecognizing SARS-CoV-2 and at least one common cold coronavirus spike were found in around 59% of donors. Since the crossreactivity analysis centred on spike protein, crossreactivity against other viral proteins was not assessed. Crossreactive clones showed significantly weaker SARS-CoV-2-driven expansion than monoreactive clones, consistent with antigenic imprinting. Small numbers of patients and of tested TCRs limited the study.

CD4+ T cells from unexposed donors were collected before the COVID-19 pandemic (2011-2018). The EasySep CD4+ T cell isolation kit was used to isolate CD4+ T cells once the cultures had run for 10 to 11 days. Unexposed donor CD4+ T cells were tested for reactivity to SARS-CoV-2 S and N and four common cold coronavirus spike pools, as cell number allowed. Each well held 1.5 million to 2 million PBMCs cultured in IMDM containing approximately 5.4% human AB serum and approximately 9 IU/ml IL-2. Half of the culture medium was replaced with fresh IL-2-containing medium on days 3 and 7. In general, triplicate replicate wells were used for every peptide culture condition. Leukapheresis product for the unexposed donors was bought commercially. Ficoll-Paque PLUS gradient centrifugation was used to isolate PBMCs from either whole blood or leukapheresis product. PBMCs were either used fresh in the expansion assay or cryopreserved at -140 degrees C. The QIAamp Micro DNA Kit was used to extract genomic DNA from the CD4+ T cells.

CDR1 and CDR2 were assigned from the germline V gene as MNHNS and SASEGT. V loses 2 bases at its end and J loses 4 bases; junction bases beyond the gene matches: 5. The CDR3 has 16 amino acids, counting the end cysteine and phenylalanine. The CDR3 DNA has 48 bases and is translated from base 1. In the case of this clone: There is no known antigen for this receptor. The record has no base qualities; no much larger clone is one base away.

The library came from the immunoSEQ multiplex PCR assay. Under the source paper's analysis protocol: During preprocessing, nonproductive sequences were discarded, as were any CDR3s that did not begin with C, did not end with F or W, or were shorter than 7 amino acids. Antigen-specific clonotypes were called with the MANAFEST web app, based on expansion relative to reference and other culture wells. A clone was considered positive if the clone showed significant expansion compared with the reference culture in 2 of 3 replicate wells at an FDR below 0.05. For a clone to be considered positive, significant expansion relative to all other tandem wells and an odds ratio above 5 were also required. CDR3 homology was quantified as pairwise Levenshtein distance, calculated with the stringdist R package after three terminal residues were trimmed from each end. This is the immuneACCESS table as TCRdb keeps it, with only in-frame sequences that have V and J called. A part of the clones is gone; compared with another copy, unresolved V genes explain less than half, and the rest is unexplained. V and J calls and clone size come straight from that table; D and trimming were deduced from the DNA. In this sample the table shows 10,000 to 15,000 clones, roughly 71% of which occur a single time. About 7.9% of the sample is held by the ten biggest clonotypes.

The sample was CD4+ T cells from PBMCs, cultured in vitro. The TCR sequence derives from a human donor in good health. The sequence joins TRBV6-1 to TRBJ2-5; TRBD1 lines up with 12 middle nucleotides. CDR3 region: CASSEMRDRGLETQYF. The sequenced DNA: TGTGCCAGCAGTGAAATGAGGGACAGGGGGCTAGAGACCCAGTACTTC.